The rows below give T cell receptor beta chains drawn from one sample of a study of T cells in Graves' hyperthyroidism and ophthalmopathy. A single record per CDR3 protein comes from TCRdb applying MiXCR to the multiplex PCR reads. The sample yields 300,000 to 450,000 distinct CDR3 sequences, approximately 13% seen once. The source material was blood. These receptors all stem from a young woman with Graves' hyperthyroidism. Each CDR3 is given with its conserved first and last residue. Each record gives: J gene, clone size, V gene, D gene, CDR3 DNA, CDR3 protein. The D gene is left open where the match is weak. Not every row has a clone size; where given, it reads once, few, many or a size class.

TRBJ2-7 | - | TRBV7-2 | - | TGTGCCAGCAGCTTAGGAAGCAACACCTACGAGCAGTACTTC | CASSLGSNTYEQYF
TRBJ2-1 | many | TRBV5-5 | TRBD1 | TGTGCCAGCAGCCTTTGGGACAGGGAATACAATGAGCAGTTCTTC | CASSLWDREYNEQFF
TRBJ2-2 | - | TRBV9 | TRBD2 | TGTGCCAGCAGCCCGGGGGGTAGTCTCCCCGGGGAGCTGTTTTTT | CASSPGGSLPGELFF
TRBJ2-1 | - | TRBV20-1 | - | TGCAGTGCTACCCGTTGGGGGGTCTCCTACAATGAGCAGTTCTTC | CSATRWGVSYNEQFF
TRBJ1-4 | few | TRBV5-1 | - | TGCGCCAGCAGCTTGGATAGGGGTAAACTGTTTTTT | CASSLDRGKLFF
TRBJ1-1 | many | TRBV3-1 | - | TGTGCCAGCAGCTCGGTACAGGGGAACACTGAAGCTTTCTTT | CASSSVQGNTEAFF
TRBJ1-2 | many | TRBV12-3/TRBV12-4 | - | TGTGCCAGCAGCTTTGGGGGCCTCTCTCTCTACACCTTC | CASSFGGLSLYTF
TRBJ2-5 | many | TRBV28 | - | TGTGCCAGCAGTCTAAGTCAGGGTGGGAGATACCAAGAGACCCAGTACTTC | CASSLSQGGRYQETQYF
TRBJ1-6 | - | TRBV7-9 | TRBD1 | TGTGCCAGCAGCTTAGAACAGGGGGCGAATTCACCCCTCCACTTT | CASSLEQGANSPLHF
TRBJ2-5 | many | TRBV7-2 | TRBD2 | TGTGCCAGCAGCGCCGGACTAGCGGGAGGTTGGGAGACCCAGTACTTC | CASSAGLAGGWETQYF
TRBJ2-1 | - | TRBV5-1 | - | TGCGCCAGCAGCGTCATGAGCTCCTACAATGAGCAGTTCTTC | CASSVMSSYNEQFF
TRBJ2-2 | many | TRBV6-1 | - | TGTGCCAGCATGGCAGCCGGAAGCACCGGGGAGCTGTTTTTT | CASMAAGSTGELFF
TRBJ2-7 | many | TRBV2 | TRBD1 | TGTGCCAGCTTTCGGGGGACAGGGAGGCTCGAGCAGTACTTC | CASFRGTGRLEQYF
TRBJ2-7 | many | TRBV28 | TRBD1 | TGTGCCAGCAGCCTGAGGCGACCGGGACAGGGGGACTTTGAGCAGTACTTC | CASSLRRPGQGDFEQYF
TRBJ1-2 | many | TRBV20-1 | - | TGCAGTGCTGCGGGGGGCGGCTATGGCTACACCTTC | CSAAGGGYGYTF
TRBJ2-1 | - | TRBV19 | TRBD1 | TGTGCCAGTAGTATGACAGGGTTTGACAGGGTCCTAATATCCTACAATGAGCAGTTCTTC | CASSMTGFDRVLISYNEQFF
TRBJ1-4 | many | TRBV24-1 | - | TGTGCCACCAGTGATGGGGTGTTAAGTGAAAAACTGTTTTTT | CATSDGVLSEKLFF
TRBJ2-5 | many | TRBV20-1 | TRBD2 | TGCAGTGCTAGAGAACTAGCGGGGAGGGAGACCCAGTACTTC | CSARELAGRETQYF
TRBJ2-1 | many | TRBV27 | - | TGTGCCAGCAGTCCCCTAGGGATCAATGAGCAGTTCTTC | CASSPLGINEQFF